Each of the 10 T cell receptor beta chains below was sequenced from the same sample in a study of neoadjuvant nivolumab and ipilimumab in lung cancer. TCRdb's copy holds only in-frame clones and misses some; the assay was immunoSEQ multiplex PCR. The sample shows around 10,000 clones, 65% to 85% of them seen only once. Here the sequenced sample was peripheral blood, taken before neoadjuvant nivolumab, alone or with ipilimumab. The receptors stem from an adult with non-small cell lung cancer.

The chain uses TRBV5-1 and TRBJ2-7, with D unresolved. This CDR3 has 14 residues. Trimming took off 0 bases at V and 4 bases at J, with 11 bases between the two ends. The germline V gene has CDR1 SGHRS and CDR2 YFSETQ. CDR3 residues: CASSLGSTYYEQYF. In DNA form, the CDR3 reads TGCGCCAGCAGCTTGGGCTCTACATATTACGAGCAGTACTTC.

The CDR3 is CASSAGQGGEQYF. DNA for the CDR3: TGCGCCAGCAGCGCTGGACAGGGCGGCGAGCAGTACTTC. The genes are TRBV5-1 and TRBJ2-7, with 8 bases aligning to TRBD1. The V gene's germline CDR1 is SGHRS and CDR2 YFSETQ. Trimming took 4 bases from V and 6 from J; bases not matched to a gene: 6. The CDR3 is made up of 13 amino acids.

V and J are TRBV27 and TRBJ2-3; D call uncertain. The V gene's germline CDR1 is MNHEY and CDR2 SMNVEV (reference sequence). Deletions cut 4 bases from V and 3 bases from J, with 8 bases between. There are 13 residues in the CDR3. As DNA, the CDR3 is TGTGCCAGCAGTTCCCTCGGTACAGATACGCAGTATTTT. Amino acids: CASSSLGTDTQYF.

The rearrangement links TRBV5-1 to TRBJ2-3; D is ambiguous. The germline gives CDR1 SGHRS, CDR2 YFSETQ. Trimming stripped 1 base from V and 3 bases from J, with 9 bases between. The CDR3 contains 14 residues. The CDR3 protein is CASSLSDGTDTQYF. DNA of the CDR3: TGCGCCAGCAGCTTGTCCGACGGAACAGATACGCAGTATTTT.

V and J are TRBV28 and TRBJ2-1; 10 nucleotides match TRBD2. V lost 6 bases, J lost 7 bases, and 9 bases stayed unmatched. The CDR3 sequence is 15 residues long. CDR1 and CDR2 (germline): MDHEN, SYDVKM. CDR3 DNA sequence: TGTGCCAGCAGCTCTACTAGCGGGGTTGGGAATGAGCAGTTCTTC. This gives the protein CASSSTSGVGNEQFF.

The chain carries TRBV4-1 and TRBJ1-1; D uncertain. The germline V and J ends were trimmed by 3 bases and 1 base, with 9 bases remaining between them. The CDR3 loop spans 14 amino acids. Germline V gene data show CDR1 as MGHRA and CDR2 as YSYEKL. CDR3 in amino acids: CASSHLLSNTEAFF. The CDR3 DNA reads as TGCGCCAGCAGCCACCTACTCTCGAACACTGAAGCTTTCTTT.

The rearrangement joins TRBV5-1 to TRBJ1-4; D ambiguous. Germline CDR1 and CDR2: SGHRS and YFSETQ. Deletions cut 1 base from V and 5 bases from J, with 12 bases between. This CDR3 region has 15 residues. The CDR3 is CASSLSHFLNEKLFF. The CDR3 coding sequence is TGCGCCAGCAGCTTGAGTCATTTTCTAAATGAAAAACTGTTTTTT.

The V and J genes are TRBV19 and TRBJ1-1; perhaps TRBD1 as D (5 bases). Trimming cost V 6 bases and J 1 base, with 12 bases left between them. There are 14 residues in the CDR3. Germline loops: CDR1 LNHDA, CDR2 SQIVND (reference sequence). The CDR3 spells CASRTGRPNTEAFF. CDR3 bases: TGTGCCAGTAGAACGGGACGGCCGAACACTGAAGCTTTCTTT. Combining the CDR3 with reference TRBV19 and TRBJ1-1 gives the whole variable domain DGGITQSPKYLFRKEGQNVTLSCEQNLNHDAMYWYRQDPGQGLRLIYYSQIVNDFQKGDIAEGYSVSREKKESFPLTVTSAQKNPTAFYLCASRTGRPNTEAFFGQGTRLTVV.

V is TRBV7-8 and J is TRBJ2-5; 7 bases line up with TRBD1. Germline trimming cut 0 bases from V and 5 bases from J; bases unmatched to any gene: 3. Germline CDR1 and CDR2: SGHVS and FQNEAQ. The CDR3 contains 14 residues. In DNA form, the CDR3 reads TGTGCCAGCAGCTTAGCAGGGGGCAGGGAGACCCAGTACTTC. Residues: CASSLAGGRETQYF.

This clone was seen only a few times. The chain links TRBV5-1 to TRBJ2-1; 9 nucleotides align to TRBD2. With V trimmed by 0 bases and J by 10 bases, 8 bases remained unmatched. The CDR3 consists of 15 residues. Germline values: CDR1 SGHRS, CDR2 YFSETQ. The CDR3: CASSLVLAGPREQFF. The CDR3, as DNA: TGCGCCAGCAGCTTGGTACTAGCGGGCCCCAGGGAGCAGTTCTTC. Looking up the rest from reference TRBV5-1 and TRBJ2-1 gives the full variable domain: KAGVTQTPRYLIKTRGQQVTLSCSPISGHRSVSWYQQTPGQGLQFLFEYFSETQRNKGNFPGRFSGRQFSNSRSEMNVSTLELGDSALYLCASSLVLAGPREQFFGPGTRLTVL.